The 9 T cell receptor beta chains reported below all come from one sample, sequenced in a study of T cell repertoires in cytomegalovirus infection. These TCRs are of unknown antigen specificity. One entry per CDR3 protein results from TCRdb running MiXCR on the reads. The data show fewer than 900,000 distinct CDR3 sequences, almost 30% seen once. The source material was cultured CD8+ T cells from PBMCs, sampled from culture after CMV antigen stimulation. Receptors were obtained from a human donor in good health (CMV status not recorded). Some clones in this sample may be carry-over from other donors' samples.

This clonotype was picked up many times. The chain combines TRBV6-2 or TRBV6-3 with TRBJ2-7; no clear D gene. Germline V CDR1 and CDR2: MNHEY, SVGEGT. The CDR3 is made up of 11 amino acids. V lost 8 bases to trimming and J lost 0 bases, with 5 bases between them. CDR3 in amino acids: CASGSSYEQYV. CDR3 coding DNA: TGTGCCAGCGGGTCCTCCTACGAGCAGTACGTC.

This clonotype came up a few times. The chain has TRBV6-5 and TRBJ2-2, with 7 nucleotides matching TRBD2. V shed 0 bases and J 7 bases; nucleotides not matched to a gene: 8. CDR3 length: 16 amino acids. In germline, CDR1 is MNHEY, CDR2 SVGAGI. The CDR3 spells CASSYSGSAGNGELFF. The CDR3 DNA follows: TGTGCCAGCAGTTACTCGGGATCAGCGGGGAACGGGGAGCTGTTTTTT.

The genes are TRBV7-8 and TRBJ2-7, with D unclear. Trimming shortened V by 3 bases and J by 7 bases, and 16 bases separated the two germline ends. The CDR3 is made up of 14 amino acids. In germline, CDR1 is SGHVS, CDR2 FQNEAQ. As DNA, the CDR3 is TGTGCCAGCAGCTTTTTATCCTCTCGGGCAGAGCAGTACTTC. Translated, it gives CASSFLSSRAEQYF.

In this sample, this clonotype turned up a few times. The rearrangement joins TRBV27 to TRBJ1-1; 10 positions match TRBD1. Trimming at V came to 5 bases and at J to 3 bases, leaving 6 bases not matched to a gene. CDR1 and CDR2 from the germline V gene are MNHEY and SMNVEV (reference sequence). This CDR3 is 15 amino acids long. The CDR3: CASSATGGEDTEAFF. In DNA form, the CDR3 reads TGTGCCAGCAGTGCGACAGGGGGCGAAGACACTGAAGCTTTCTTT.

J is TRBJ2-6 and V is TRBV4-1, with D perhaps matching TRBD1 (5 bases). This CDR3 has 18 amino acids. Germline loops: CDR1 MGHRA, CDR2 YSYEKL. The V gene lost 1 base and the J gene lost 2 bases, with 15 bases spanning the gap. The CDR3 reads CASSQATDLLAGANVLTF. The CDR3 DNA follows: TGCGCCAGCAGCCAAGCGACAGACCTTCTGGCTGGGGCCAACGTCCTGACTTTC.

The gene calls are TRBV5-6 and TRBJ1-6; 10 bases match TRBD1. CDR1 is SGHDT, CDR2 YYEEEE, per germline. Trimming cost V 2 bases and J 3 bases; bases outside gene matches: 5. There are 17 residues in the CDR3. In nucleotides, the CDR3 is TGTGCCAGCAGCTTAGGGACAGGGGAATTCTATAATTCACCCCTCCACTTT. Translated: CASSLGTGEFYNSPLHF.

This clonotype was counted at least ten times. V and J are TRBV7-2 and TRBJ2-3; D remains ambiguous. CDR3 length: 14 amino acids. With 5 bases removed from V and 6 bases from J, the gap between germline ends came to 15 bases. Germline V gives CDR1 SGHTA, CDR2 FQGNSA. CDR3: CASSTRSEVDTQYF. CDR3 DNA: TGTGCCAGCAGCACTCGGTCCGAGGTGGATACGCAGTATTTT.

In its sample, this clonotype was seen many times. V and J are TRBV7-8 and TRBJ2-2; 10 positions agree with TRBD2. Germline CDR1 SGHVS, CDR2 FQNEAQ. Trimming at V came to 5 bases and at J to 0 bases, leaving 9 bases not matched to a gene. The CDR3 spans 18 residues. The CDR3 DNA is TGTGCCAGCAGCCCATCGCTAGCGGGGGAGGCGAACACCGGGGAGCTGTTTTTT. Translating gives CASSPSLAGEANTGELFF.

The chain employs TRBV13 and TRBJ2-3; 16 nucleotides align to TRBD2. Germline V gene data show CDR1 as PRHDT and CDR2 as FYEKMQ (reference sequence). Losses at the gene ends were 3 bases for V and 2 bases for J; bases not matched to a gene: 5. CDR3 length: 18 residues. The CDR3 DNA reads as TGTGCCAGCAGCTTGGGACTAGCGGGGGGGCCTCACACAGATACGCAGTATTTT. Translating gives CASSLGLAGGPHTDTQYF. Full variable domain (remainder filled in from reference TRBV13 and TRBJ2-3): AAGVIQSPRHLIKEKRETATLKCYPIPRHDTVYWYQQGPGQDPQFLISFYEKMQSDKGSIPDRFSAQQFSDYHSELNMSSLELGDSALYFCASSLGLAGGPHTDTQYFGPGTRLTVL.